This T cell receptor beta chain was identified in a study of CD4+ T cells in melanoma. Study conclusions and caveats: CD8+ T cell, macrophage and B cell function reportedly correlated with neoantigen-specific CD4+ T cells. Diverse differentiation states were reported for melanoma neoantigen-specific CD4+ T cells.

Of note for this clone: Antigen unknown.

Libraries were prepared by immunoSEQ multiplex PCR; TCRdb keeps only in-frame clonotypes and omits some of them. The data hold around 12,000 clones, with over 60% observed a single time. Trimming shortened V by 7 bases and J by 0 bases, and 13 bases separated the two germline ends. Germline CDR1 reads SGHVS; CDR2 reads FQNEAQ. The CDR3 is 15 residues long. The TCR originated in a human donor with melanoma. What was sequenced was cells from a culture (not recorded whether cultured in vitro). J is TRBJ1-5 and V is TRBV7-8; D is possibly TRBD1 (6 bases). Here the CDR3 reads CASTPGDYSNQPQHF. Here the CDR3 DNA reads TGTGCCAGCACCCCAGGGGATTATAGCAATCAGCCCCAGCATTTT. The full variable domain, its missing parts supplied by reference TRBV7-8 and TRBJ1-5, is GAGVSQSPRYKVAKRGQDVALRCDPISGHVSLFWYQQALGQGPEFLTYFQNEAQLDKSGLPSDRFFAERPEGSVSTLKIQRTQQEDSAVYLCASTPGDYSNQPQHFGDGTRLSIL.